This T cell receptor (beta chain) was documented in a study of T cell changes during pregnancy in multiple sclerosis. This CDR3 region has 12 residues. The V end was cut by 0 bases, the J end by 5 bases, with 5 bases between. The germline V gene has CDR1 SGHRS and CDR2 YFSETQ. Libraries were prepared by immunoSEQ multiplex PCR; TCRdb keeps only in-frame clonotypes and omits some of them. The top ten clones hold about 2.5% of a sample with 90,000 to 100,000 clones, about 90% of them seen once. The sample consisted of peripheral blood, taken after pregnancy. The chain uses TRBV5-1 and TRBJ2-5; D is ambiguous. This receptor was taken from a female donor in good health, enrolled as a control in a pregnancy study. CDR3: CASSLARETQYF. CDR3 in DNA: TGCGCCAGCAGCTTGGCCAGGGAGACCCAGTACTTC.